Listed below are T cell receptor beta chains from one sample, sequenced in a study of T-cell reconstitution after alpha-beta-depleted transplantation in children. MiXCR, run by TCRdb on the PCR reads, gives a single entry per CDR3 protein. This sample has 98,000 or so distinct CDR3 sequences; approximately 6.6% occur once, and the top ten carry approximately 25%. This specimen consisted of PBMCs, mostly from graft donor cells, obtained 360 days after TCRalphabeta/CD19-depleted stem cell transplant. These receptors were obtained from a male patient aged 2 to 10 who had a stem cell transplant for acute lymphoblastic leukemia, so the T cells may come from the graft donor. Both conserved end residues are part of each CDR3. The order of the fields is V gene, J gene, clone size, D gene, CDR3 protein, CDR3 DNA. A D gene is named only where the DNA matches it firmly. Only some rows state a clone size, as once, few, many or a class for expanded clones.

v_gene: TRBV5-1
j_gene: TRBJ1-1
abundance: many
d_gene: .
CDR3aa: CASSLEGRENTEAFF
CDR3nt: TGCGCCAGCAGCTTGGAAGGAAGGGAGAACACTGAAGCTTTCTTT

v_gene: TRBV6-2/TRBV6-3
j_gene: TRBJ1-1
abundance: many
d_gene: .
CDR3aa: CASREPNTEAFF
CDR3nt: TGTGCCAGCAGGGAACCGAACACTGAAGCTTTCTTT

v_gene: TRBV25-1
j_gene: TRBJ2-7
abundance: few
d_gene: TRBD1
CDR3aa: CASSESWIDRESHYEQYF
CDR3nt: TGTGCCAGCAGTGAATCTTGGATTGACAGGGAAAGCCACTACGAGCAGTACTTC

v_gene: TRBV9
j_gene: TRBJ2-7
abundance: many
d_gene: TRBD1
CDR3aa: CASSVGQGPLYEQYF
CDR3nt: TGTGCCAGCAGCGTAGGACAGGGGCCTCTCTACGAGCAGTACTTC

v_gene: TRBV4-1
j_gene: TRBJ2-3
abundance: .
d_gene: .
CDR3aa: CASSQAGSTDTQYF
CDR3nt: TGCGCCAGCAGCCAAGCGGGTAGCACAGATACGCAGTATTTT

v_gene: TRBV7-9
j_gene: TRBJ2-3
abundance: many
d_gene: .
CDR3aa: CASSLGPGPLTDTQYF
CDR3nt: TGTGCCAGCAGCTTAGGACCAGGGCCTCTCACAGATACGCAGTATTTT

v_gene: TRBV28
j_gene: TRBJ1-1
abundance: few
d_gene: .
CDR3aa: CASSLKVRNTEAFF
CDR3nt: TGTGCCAGCAGTTTAAAGGTCCGGAACACTGAAGCTTTCTTT

v_gene: TRBV9
j_gene: TRBJ2-7
abundance: many
d_gene: .
CDR3aa: CASGSKDEQYF
CDR3nt: TGTGCCAGCGGGTCCAAAGACGAGCAGTACTTC

v_gene: TRBV10-1
j_gene: TRBJ1-1
abundance: many
d_gene: .
CDR3aa: CASSPSGMNTEAFF
CDR3nt: TGCGCCAGCAGTCCTTCAGGGATGAACACTGAAGCTTTCTTT

v_gene: TRBV25-1
j_gene: TRBJ2-6
abundance: .
d_gene: .
CDR3aa: CASSEWTAGANVLTF
CDR3nt: TGTGCCAGCAGTGAATGGACAGCTGGGGCCAACGTCCTGACTTTC

v_gene: TRBV27
j_gene: TRBJ2-5
abundance: many
d_gene: .
CDR3aa: CASSLGGPGTQYF
CDR3nt: TGTGCCAGCAGTTTGGGGGGCCCAGGGACCCAGTACTTC

v_gene: TRBV7-9
j_gene: TRBJ2-7
abundance: .
d_gene: .
CDR3aa: CASSSLIREQYF
CDR3nt: TGTGCCAGCAGTTCCCTTATTCGCGAGCAGTACTTC

v_gene: TRBV21-1
j_gene: TRBJ2-1
abundance: many
d_gene: .
CDR3aa: CASSTFRAGGPGNEQFF
CDR3nt: TGTGCCAGCAGCACTTTTAGGGCGGGAGGGCCCGGCAATGAGCAGTTCTTC

v_gene: TRBV20-1
j_gene: TRBJ2-4
abundance: few
d_gene: TRBD2
CDR3aa: CSASPGIAGVPRAKNIQYF
CDR3nt: TGCAGTGCTAGTCCTGGGATAGCGGGGGTCCCCAGGGCCAAAAACATTCAGTACTTC

v_gene: TRBV7-9
j_gene: TRBJ2-7
abundance: many
d_gene: .
CDR3aa: CASSWADEQYF
CDR3nt: TGTGCCAGCAGTTGGGCAGACGAGCAGTACTTC

v_gene: TRBV19
j_gene: TRBJ2-1
abundance: .
d_gene: .
CDR3aa: CASSQSVKSGRNEQFF
CDR3nt: TGTGCCAGTAGTCAGTCCGTGAAGTCGGGCCGGAATGAGCAGTTCTTC

v_gene: TRBV27
j_gene: TRBJ2-5
abundance: few
d_gene: .
CDR3aa: CASSAGRQETQYF
CDR3nt: TGTGCCAGCAGTGCGGGACGGCAAGAGACCCAGTACTTC

v_gene: TRBV6-2/TRBV6-3
j_gene: TRBJ2-7
abundance: .
d_gene: TRBD2
CDR3aa: CASLYEPGLPPYEQYF
CDR3nt: TGTGCCAGCCTATATGAACCGGGACTACCCCCCTACGAGCAGTACTTC

v_gene: TRBV28
j_gene: TRBJ2-3
abundance: many
d_gene: .
CDR3aa: CASSFRLDTQYF
CDR3nt: TGTGCCAGCAGTTTTCGACTAGATACGCAGTATTTT

v_gene: TRBV27
j_gene: TRBJ2-3
abundance: many
d_gene: TRBD1
CDR3aa: CASSIRPGTGDSSTDTQYF
CDR3nt: TGTGCCAGCAGTATTCGCCCCGGGACAGGGGACTCTAGCACAGATACGCAGTATTTT

v_gene: TRBV28
j_gene: TRBJ2-1
abundance: many
d_gene: TRBD2
CDR3aa: CASRSFSGSYNEQFF
CDR3nt: TGTGCCAGCAGGTCCTTTAGCGGGAGTTACAATGAGCAGTTCTTC

v_gene: TRBV5-4
j_gene: TRBJ2-7
abundance: many
d_gene: TRBD2
CDR3aa: CASSFLAGGYEQYF
CDR3nt: TGTGCCAGCAGCTTCCTAGCGGGGGGATACGAGCAGTACTTC

v_gene: TRBV6-5
j_gene: TRBJ2-4
abundance: many
d_gene: .
CDR3aa: CASSFTDSHIQYF
CDR3nt: TGTGCCAGCAGTTTCACGGACAGCCACATTCAGTACTTC

v_gene: TRBV25-1
j_gene: TRBJ1-1
abundance: few
d_gene: .
CDR3aa: CASRRSLNTEAFF
CDR3nt: TGTGCCAGCAGGCGATCTCTGAACACTGAAGCTTTCTTT

v_gene: TRBV9
j_gene: TRBJ1-2
abundance: many
d_gene: TRBD1
CDR3aa: CASSRQGAFGYTF
CDR3nt: TGTGCCAGCAGCAGACAGGGGGCATTTGGCTACACCTTC

v_gene: TRBV6-6
j_gene: TRBJ1-1
abundance: many
d_gene: .
CDR3aa: CASWGKPEAFF
CDR3nt: TGTGCCAGCTGGGGGAAACCTGAAGCTTTCTTT

v_gene: TRBV20-1
j_gene: TRBJ2-1
abundance: many
d_gene: .
CDR3aa: CSAQPWPLEGHNEQFF
CDR3nt: TGCAGTGCTCAACCATGGCCTCTAGAAGGGCACAATGAGCAGTTCTTC

v_gene: TRBV2
j_gene: TRBJ2-7
abundance: many
d_gene: TRBD1
CDR3aa: CASRAWDREDEQYF
CDR3nt: TGTGCCAGCAGAGCATGGGACAGGGAGGACGAGCAGTACTTC

v_gene: TRBV20-1
j_gene: TRBJ2-7
abundance: many
d_gene: .
CDR3aa: CSARDRAGTLYYEQYF
CDR3nt: TGCAGTGCTAGAGATAGGGCAGGGACCTTGTACTACGAGCAGTACTTC

v_gene: TRBV20-1
j_gene: TRBJ2-3
abundance: many
d_gene: TRBD2
CDR3aa: CSATGLARTDTQYF
CDR3nt: TGCAGTGCTACGGGACTAGCCCGCACAGATACGCAGTATTTT

v_gene: TRBV7-9
j_gene: TRBJ2-5
abundance: few
d_gene: .
CDR3aa: CASSPVEGVETQYF
CDR3nt: TGTGCCAGCAGCCCCGTGGAGGGTGTGGAGACCCAGTACTTC

v_gene: TRBV29-1
j_gene: TRBJ2-1
abundance: many
d_gene: TRBD1
CDR3aa: CSVAGDRGPYNEQFF
CDR3nt: TGCAGCGTTGCTGGGGACAGGGGTCCCTACAATGAGCAGTTCTTC

v_gene: TRBV27
j_gene: TRBJ2-4
abundance: .
d_gene: .
CDR3aa: CASSTGTRSYF
CDR3nt: TGTGCCAGCTCGACCGGGACACGCTCGTACTTC

v_gene: TRBV10-3
j_gene: TRBJ1-5
abundance: many
d_gene: .
CDR3aa: CAISESGSYSNQPQHF
CDR3nt: TGTGCCATCAGTGAGTCTGGATCTTATAGCAATCAGCCCCAGCATTTT

v_gene: TRBV3-1
j_gene: TRBJ2-2
abundance: few
d_gene: .
CDR3aa: CASSQVGAEHPRTGELFF
CDR3nt: TGTGCCAGCAGCCAAGTAGGGGCGGAACACCCCCGAACCGGGGAGCTGTTTTTT